Listed here are 7 T cell receptor beta chains from one sample, sequenced in a study of OX40 agonist ivuxolimab in advanced cancers. Libraries were prepared by immunoSEQ multiplex PCR; TCRdb keeps only in-frame clonotypes and omits some of them. The repertoire consists of about 61,000 clones, with about 87% occurring once and the leading ten covering under 2.5%. The specimen was CD4+ or CD8+ T cells sorted from blood, collected in a trial of the OX40 agonist ivuxolimab. The receptors derive from an adult with an advanced solid tumor such as melanoma, head and neck, liver or kidney cancer.

This chain connects TRBV28 to TRBJ2-3, with 12 bases identical to TRBD2. The CDR3 loop spans 15 amino acids. The V gene's germline CDR1 is MDHEN and CDR2 SYDVKM. V gave up 4 bases and J gave up 2 bases; unmatched junction bases: 1. CDR3 sequence: CASSWTSGNTDTQYF. As DNA, the CDR3 is TGTGCCAGCAGTTGGACTAGCGGGAACACAGATACGCAGTATTTT.

The V gene is TRBV19, the J gene TRBJ2-1; 8 bases map to TRBD2. The length of the CDR3 is 15 residues. Germline V gene sequence: CDR1 LNHDA, CDR2 SQIVND (reference sequence). V lost 3 bases to trimming and J lost 7 bases; unmatched junction nucleotides: 8. The CDR3 is CASSIGGAFLNEQFF. CDR3 bases: TGTGCCAGTAGTATCGGGGGGGCTTTTTTGAATGAGCAGTTCTTC.

The chain uses TRBV9 and TRBJ1-2, with a tentative D call TRBD1 (6 bases). The CDR3 has 13 amino acids. The germline gives CDR1 SGDLS, CDR2 YYNGEE. The germline V and J ends were trimmed by 2 bases and 4 bases, with 9 bases remaining between them. The CDR3 region has the DNA TGTGCCAGCAGCGTCGACAGGAGCTATGGCTACACCTTC. This codes for CASSVDRSYGYTF.

V gene TRBV7-2 combines with J gene TRBJ2-3; D call uncertain. Trimming left V 7 bases short and J 1 base short, with 18 bases between. Germline CDR1 reads SGHTA; CDR2 reads FQGNSA. The CDR3 covers 16 residues. The DNA for the CDR3 is TGTGCCAGCACCCCAACCTGGGCGGTACGCACAGATACGCAGTATTTT. Residues: CASTPTWAVRTDTQYF.

This CDR3 is CASSFRLAGGIDTQYF. As DNA, the CDR3 is TGTGCCAGCAGCTTTCGACTAGCGGGAGGGATAGATACGCAGTATTTT. The gene calls are TRBV7-2 and TRBJ2-3; 14 positions agree with TRBD2. Germline assignment: CDR1 SGHTA and CDR2 FQGNSA. This CDR3 contains 16 residues. J was trimmed by 5 bases and V by 3 bases; bases with no gene match: 4.

The chain has TRBV18 and TRBJ2-1; 8 bases are shared with TRBD1. The CDR3 contains 13 residues. V was clipped by 5 bases and J by 6 bases; unmatched bases: 3. Germline V gene data show CDR1 as KGHSH and CDR2 as LQKENI. The CDR3 DNA reads TGTGCCAGCTCATCAGACAGGGGCAATGAGCAGTTCTTC. It codes for CASSSDRGNEQFF.

This clone was seen once. This sequence joins TRBV28 and TRBJ2-7; 9 bases map to TRBD2. Germline V gene sequence: CDR1 MDHEN, CDR2 SYDVKM. V was pared by 5 bases and J by 4 bases, with 12 bases of the junction left unmatched. There are 16 residues in the CDR3. The CDR3 here is CASSAITSGSLYEQYF. The CDR3 nucleotides are TGTGCCAGCAGTGCAATTACTAGCGGGTCATTATACGAGCAGTACTTC.